This TCR beta chain originates from a study of T cells in Graves' hyperthyroidism and ophthalmopathy. This clonotype has a count of ten or more. The antigen remains undetermined. Study outcomes and limitations: Ophthalmopathy was separated from stable hyperthyroidism by a 13 V-J model.

The trim removed 10 bases at V and 4 bases at J, leaving 8 bases unmatched. Per germline, CDR1 MNHEY and CDR2 SMNVEV (reference sequence). The CDR3 spans 13 residues. RNA transcripts yielded amplified TCR beta CDR3 regions. The study used the HTBI primer set for a first-round RT-PCR of the TCR CDR3. MiXCR was run by TCRdb on the multiplex PCR reads, yielding one entry per CDR3 protein. This table holds a few hundred thousand distinct CDR3 sequences, 14% to 15% found once. V and J are TRBV27 and TRBJ2-5; 8 bases align to TRBD1. The TCR comes from a woman in her thirties or forties with Graves' hyperthyroidism that later progressed to Graves' ophthalmopathy. The sample taken for sequencing was blood. CDR3 amino acids: CAKSLTGAETQYF. CDR3 in DNA: TGTGCCAAGAGCTTGACAGGGGCAGAGACCCAGTACTTC.